The clone carrying this TCR beta chain was seen more than once but under ten times. Any gene name here is a mouse gene name. The CDR3 extends 1 residue past the end of the read, so its final part is completed from the germline J gene. CDR3 sequences, V/J genes, frequencies and template counts came from survey-depth TCRbeta sequencing. Only in-frame clones appear in the TCRdb table, and some are missing; sequencing was by immunoSEQ multiplex PCR. The sample lists some 6,600 clones, about half occurring once. Germline V gives CDR1 KGHPV, CDR2 FQNQEV (reference sequence). The CDR3 is 15 amino acids. V was shortened by 6 bases and J by 0 bases, with 12 bases between the two germline ends. The sample belongs to a study of tissue T cells after allogeneic stem cell transplantation. Indicated time point: mouse harvest day 7 after allogeneic transplant. Tail vein injection delivered 10^7 T-cell-depleted bone marrow cells and 10^6 splenic CD5+ T cells.

The chain combines TRBV26 with TRBJ2-1; D gene unclear. The sequenced material came from lymph node tissue. The TCR originated in a female BALB/c mouse given C57BL/6 T cells with graft-versus-host disease after an allogeneic hematopoietic cell transplant. Partial CDR3 DNA: TGTGCCAGCAGGCAGACAAGTTATAACTATGCTGAGCAGTTC. As protein: CASRQTSYNYAEQF. The full CDR3 reads CASRQTSYNYAEQFF.